This T cell receptor (beta chain) was identified in a study of shared clonotypes between healthy human individuals. CD45RO negativity and positive selection for CCR7 defined naive CD8 cells, a population that excluded terminally differentiated effector memory CD45RA+ cells. The repertoire was sequenced with immunoSEQ multiplex PCR; TCRdb's copy has only in-frame clones and lacks some. The profile shows roughly 770,000 clones, roughly 96% of them singletons. Sequencing was carried out using naive CD8+ T cells sorted from blood. This TCR was sampled from a man younger than 40 in good health.

CDR3 nucleotides: TGTGCCAGCTCACCGGTGACTAGCGGGGCGAACACCGGGGAGCTGTTTTTT. Its protein is CASSPVTSGANTGELFF. The rearrangement links TRBV18 to TRBJ2-2, with 11 positions matching TRBD2. The J segment lost 0 bases and the V segment lost 3 bases, leaving 3 bases of the junction unmatched. Germline V gene data show CDR1 as KGHSH and CDR2 as LQKENI. This CDR3 comprises 17 residues.